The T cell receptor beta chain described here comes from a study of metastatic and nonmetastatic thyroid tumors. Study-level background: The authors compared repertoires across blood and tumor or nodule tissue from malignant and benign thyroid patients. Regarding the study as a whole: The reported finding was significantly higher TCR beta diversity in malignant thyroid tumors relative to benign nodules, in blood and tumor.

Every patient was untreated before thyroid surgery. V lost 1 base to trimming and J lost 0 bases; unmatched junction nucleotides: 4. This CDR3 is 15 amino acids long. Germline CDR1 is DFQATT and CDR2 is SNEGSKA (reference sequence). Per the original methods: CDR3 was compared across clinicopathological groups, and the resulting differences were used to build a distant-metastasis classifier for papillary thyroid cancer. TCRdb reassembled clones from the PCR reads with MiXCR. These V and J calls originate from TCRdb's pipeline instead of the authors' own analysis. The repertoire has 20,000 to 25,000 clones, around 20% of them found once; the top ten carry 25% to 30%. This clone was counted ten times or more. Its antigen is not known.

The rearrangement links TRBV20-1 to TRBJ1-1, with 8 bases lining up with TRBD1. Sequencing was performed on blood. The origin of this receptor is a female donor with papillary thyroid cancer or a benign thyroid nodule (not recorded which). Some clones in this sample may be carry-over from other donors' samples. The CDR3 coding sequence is TGCAGTGCTAGAGGGGGACAGGAGATGAACACTGAAGCTTTCTTT. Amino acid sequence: CSARGGQEMNTEAFF.